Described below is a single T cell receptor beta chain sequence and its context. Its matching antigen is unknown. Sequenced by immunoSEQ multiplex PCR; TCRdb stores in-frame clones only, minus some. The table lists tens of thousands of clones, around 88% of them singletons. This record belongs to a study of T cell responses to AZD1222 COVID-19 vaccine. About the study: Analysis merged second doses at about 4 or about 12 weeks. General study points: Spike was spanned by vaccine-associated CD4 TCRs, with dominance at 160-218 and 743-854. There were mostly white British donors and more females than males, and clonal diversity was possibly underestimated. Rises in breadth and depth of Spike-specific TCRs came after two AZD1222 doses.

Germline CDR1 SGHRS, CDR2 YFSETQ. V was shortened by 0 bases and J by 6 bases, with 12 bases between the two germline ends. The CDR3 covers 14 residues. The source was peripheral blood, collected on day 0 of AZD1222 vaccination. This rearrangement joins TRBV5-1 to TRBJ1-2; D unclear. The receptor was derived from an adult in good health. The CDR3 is CASSLDPGLDGYTF. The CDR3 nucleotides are TGCGCCAGCAGCTTGGACCCTGGGTTAGATGGCTACACCTTC.